This TCR beta chain originates from a study of T cells in Graves' hyperthyroidism and ophthalmopathy (dated by TCRdb to the late 2010s). For context, the study as a whole: Peripheral blood was collected at initial diagnosis, before any treatment. TCR V-J signatures able to tell the groups apart were searched for in a discovery cohort of 100 patients, of whom 40 to 45 had Graves' ophthalmopathy and more than 55 had stable Graves' hyperthyroidism. Prospective prediction of ophthalmopathy was tested in an independent validation cohort consisting of some 19 hyperthyroidism patients and around 16 patients who later progressed to ophthalmopathy. The 75 to 100 discovery patients were divided at random into training and test sets in a 7:3 ratio. In six Graves' hyperthyroidism patients, the study also compared T-cell repertoires from thyroid tissue with T-cell repertoires from blood. Following sampling, methimazole starting at 30 mg daily was given to hyperthyroidism patients, and high-dose intravenous methylprednisolone was given to ophthalmopathy patients. According to the paper, TCR Vbeta CDR3 sequencing was carried out on over 130 peripheral blood samples, which came from around 43 ophthalmopathy, approximately 72 hyperthyroidism and about 17 progressor patients. General study outcomes and caveats: Most expanded thyroid clonotypes (frequency above 0.001) were also detected in blood, a finding suggesting that blood repertoires may reflect thyroid immune responses. A 13 V-J signature model separated ophthalmopathy from stable hyperthyroidism, with around 88% sensitivity and roughly 84% specificity in cross-validation and 80%/75% in testing. In validation, the model predicted progression to ophthalmopathy a median of roughly 6.1 months before onset, with about 67% sensitivity and roughly 77% specificity. No statistical method was used to set the sample size in advance, and investigators knew the group allocation.

Stable Graves' hyperthyroidism was defined as no progression to ophthalmopathy during 18 months of follow-up. Hyperthyroidism patients were newly diagnosed, had a disease duration of under 2 months, and were aged 18 to 65 years. Exclusion was applied to patients with uncontrolled infections, other autoimmune diseases, pregnancy or lactation. Diagnoses were established on the basis of clinical symptoms, serum thyroxine and TRAb, thyroid ultrasound, and orbital computed tomography. Ficoll-Paque density gradient centrifugation was used to isolate PBMCs from 8.5 to 10 ml of fresh peripheral blood. Trizol reagent was used to extract total RNA, and RNA quality was then checked on an Agilent 2100 Bioanalyzer. Amplification of TCR beta CDR3 regions was carried out from RNA transcripts. A first-round RT-PCR of the TCR CDR3 used the HTBI primer set with the Qiagen OneStep RT-PCR kit. Libraries were constructed in a second round of multiplex PCR, after which size selection and purification were performed. Sequencing of the libraries was done on an Illumina HiSeq2000 using paired-end 100 bp reads. As for the original processing: SOAPnuke was used to process the raw data, removing reads that contained adapters or uncalled bases, had a mean Phred below 15, or lacked an exact match to the constant primer or identifier. High-quality paired reads were merged using COPE v1.2.5, and each unique nucleotide sequence was defined as a clonotype. Clonotypes were aligned to IMGT TRBV, TRBD and TRBJ reference segments using MiTCR v1.1. The analysis was restricted to V-J combinations with a frequency above 0.0001, which together covered about 99% of the repertoires. A TCS score was defined as the ratio between F50 (clonal expansion) and ExV (chaos), using BLOSUM62-based TCRdist between CDR3 peptides within each V-J. Welch's t-statistics and random forest reduced around 510 V-J features to fewer than 15, which were used in a naive Bayes classifier (R e1071). TCRdb handled the public reads itself, with Q25 trimming in fastp and clone calling in MiXCR, and kept productive beta chains. Merged by CDR3 protein, the rows form single entries marked with the most common genes and DNA. None of the V and J calls come from the authors' own analysis; TCRdb made them. Recorded for this sample are around 420,000 distinct CDR3 sequences; approximately 14% of them occurred a single time. The top ten clones comprise 13% to 15% of the sample.

Concerning this clonotype: Its antigen specificity is not known. Base qualities were left out, and no much larger clone turns up one base away.

Compared with germline, V lacks 6 bases and J lacks 1 base; bases without a gene match: 11. From its cysteine to its phenylalanine, the CDR3 spans 16 amino acids. Only CDR3 DNA remains: 48 bases, in frame from the first base. Looking up the germline V gene yields CDR1 MNHEY and CDR2 SVGEGT. This clonotype was sampled from a woman aged 18-29 years with Graves' hyperthyroidism. Sequenced: blood. The chain joins TRBV6-2 or TRBV6-3 to TRBJ2-7, with 8 central nucleotides matching TRBD1. The base sequence is TGTGCCAGCAGAAAGCCTCCGGGACAGGAGTCCTACGAGCAGTACTTC. Its protein product is CASRKPPGQESYEQYF.